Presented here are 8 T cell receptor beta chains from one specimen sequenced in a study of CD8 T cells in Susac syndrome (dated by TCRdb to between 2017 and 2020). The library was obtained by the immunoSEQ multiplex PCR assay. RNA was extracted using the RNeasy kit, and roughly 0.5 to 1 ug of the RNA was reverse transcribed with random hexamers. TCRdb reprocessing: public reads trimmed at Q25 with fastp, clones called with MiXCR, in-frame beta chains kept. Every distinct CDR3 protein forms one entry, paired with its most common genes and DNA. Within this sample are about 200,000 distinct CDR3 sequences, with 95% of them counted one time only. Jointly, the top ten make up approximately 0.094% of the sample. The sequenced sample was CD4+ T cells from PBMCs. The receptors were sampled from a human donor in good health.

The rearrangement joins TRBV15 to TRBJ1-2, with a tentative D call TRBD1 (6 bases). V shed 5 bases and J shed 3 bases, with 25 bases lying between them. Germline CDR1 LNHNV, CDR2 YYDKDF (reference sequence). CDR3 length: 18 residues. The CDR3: CATSQPGHPLGPDYGYTF. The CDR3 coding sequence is TGTGCCACCAGCCAACCGGGACACCCCCTCGGTCCGGACTATGGCTACACCTTC.

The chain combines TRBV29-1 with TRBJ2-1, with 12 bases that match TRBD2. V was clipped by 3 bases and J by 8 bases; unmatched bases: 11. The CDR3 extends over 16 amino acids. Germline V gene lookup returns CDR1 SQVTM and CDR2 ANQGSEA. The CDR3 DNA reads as TGCAGCGTTGACCCCTCGAGGACTAGCGGGAAGGATGAGCAGTTCTTC. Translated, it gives CSVDPSRTSGKDEQFF.

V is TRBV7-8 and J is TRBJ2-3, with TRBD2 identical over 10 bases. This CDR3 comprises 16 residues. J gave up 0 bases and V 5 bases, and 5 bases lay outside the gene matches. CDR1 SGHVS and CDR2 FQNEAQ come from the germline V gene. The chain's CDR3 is CASSPRTSGSTDTQYF. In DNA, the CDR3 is TGTGCCAGCAGCCCTCGGACTAGCGGTAGCACAGATACGCAGTATTTT. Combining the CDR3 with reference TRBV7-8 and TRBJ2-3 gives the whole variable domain GAGVSQSPRYKVAKRGQDVALRCDPISGHVSLFWYQQALGQGPEFLTYFQNEAQLDKSGLPSDRFFAERPEGSVSTLKIQRTQQEDSAVYLCASSPRTSGSTDTQYFGPGTRLTVL.

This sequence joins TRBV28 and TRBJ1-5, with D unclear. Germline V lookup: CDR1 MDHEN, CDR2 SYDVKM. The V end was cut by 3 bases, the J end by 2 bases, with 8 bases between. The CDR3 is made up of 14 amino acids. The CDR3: CASSFIQGNQPQHF. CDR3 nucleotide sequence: TGTGCCAGCAGTTTCATCCAGGGCAATCAGCCCCAGCATTTT.

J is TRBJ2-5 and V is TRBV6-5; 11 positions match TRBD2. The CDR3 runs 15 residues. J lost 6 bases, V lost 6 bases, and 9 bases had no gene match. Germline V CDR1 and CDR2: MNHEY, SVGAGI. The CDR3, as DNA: TGTGCCAGCAGCCCACTAGCGGGAGTGGGAAAGACCCAGTACTTC. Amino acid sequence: CASSPLAGVGKTQYF.

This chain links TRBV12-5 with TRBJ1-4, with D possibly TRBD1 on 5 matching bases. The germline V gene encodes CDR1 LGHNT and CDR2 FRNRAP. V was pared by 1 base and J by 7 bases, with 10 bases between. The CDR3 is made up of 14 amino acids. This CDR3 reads CASGLGSGREKLFF. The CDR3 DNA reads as TGTGCTAGTGGTTTGGGATCGGGGCGTGAAAAACTGTTTTTT.

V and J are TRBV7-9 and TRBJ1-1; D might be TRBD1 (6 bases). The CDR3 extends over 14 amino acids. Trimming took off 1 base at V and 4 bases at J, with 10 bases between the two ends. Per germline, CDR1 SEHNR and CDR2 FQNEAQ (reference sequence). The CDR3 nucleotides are TGTGCCAGCAGCTTAGAGATGGACAGCACTGAAGCTTTCTTT. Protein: CASSLEMDSTEAFF.

This CDR3 reads CATVGRGGTDTQYF. The CDR3 DNA sequence: TGTGCCACCGTTGGACGAGGAGGCACAGATACGCAGTATTTT. This rearrangement joins TRBV24-1 to TRBJ2-3; D ambiguous. Trimming removed 9 bases from V and 1 base from J, with 13 bases in between. Per germline, CDR1 KGHDR and CDR2 SFDVKD. The length of the CDR3 is 14 residues.